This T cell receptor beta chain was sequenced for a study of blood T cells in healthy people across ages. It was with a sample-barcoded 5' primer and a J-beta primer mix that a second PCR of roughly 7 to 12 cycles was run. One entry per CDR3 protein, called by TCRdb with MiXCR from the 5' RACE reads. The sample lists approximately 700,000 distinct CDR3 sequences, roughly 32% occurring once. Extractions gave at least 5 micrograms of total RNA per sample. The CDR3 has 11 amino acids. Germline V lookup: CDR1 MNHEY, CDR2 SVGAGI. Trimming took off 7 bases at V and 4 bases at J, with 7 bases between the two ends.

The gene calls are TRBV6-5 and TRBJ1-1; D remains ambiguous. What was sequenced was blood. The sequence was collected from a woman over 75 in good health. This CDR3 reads CASIRRTEAFF. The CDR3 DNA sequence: TGTGCCAGCATACGACGCACTGAAGCTTTCTTT.